The T cell receptor (beta chain) under discussion was sequenced for a study of lymphopenia after photon versus proton radiotherapy. Overall study results and limits: Photon-treated patients lost naive T cells and TCR diversity; proton-treated stayed stable. Post-nadir diversity loss with photons came from oligoclonal expansion, particularly CD8+ Temra cells. A bigger post-nadir fall in TCR diversity correlated inversely with survival time in deceased patients. Survival link was tested only in deceased patients; proton benefit remains a possibility.

A word on this clone: As yet, its antigen is unknown.

Per the germline V gene, CDR1 is MGHRA and CDR2 is YSYEKL. V was clipped by 4 bases and J by 4 bases; unmatched bases: 7. The CDR3 spans 15 residues. Clones were read by immunoSEQ multiplex PCR, and TCRdb kept only the in-frame ones, dropping some. The repertoire holds 2,000 to 2,500 clones, with around 81% as singletons. J is TRBJ2-5 and V is TRBV4-1, with TRBD1 matching over 9 bases. This TCR derives from a man older than 75 with cholangiocarcinoma. The sequencing here drew on peripheral blood, taken from a patient treated with photon-based radiotherapy. CDR3 protein: CASSRKQGATETQYF. DNA of the CDR3: TGCGCCAGCAGCCGAAAACAGGGGGCTACAGAGACCCAGTACTTC.